This TCR beta chain emerged from a study of blood T cell repertoires in COVID-19 (dated by TCRdb to about 2020). With regard to the full study: Samples covering the acute and convalescent phases of COVID-19 were provided by collaborators in the United States, Italy and Spain. The prospective study material was composed of cDNA or gDNA derived from T cells, B-cell-depleted T cells, or PBMCs. The dataset comprised deeply sampled blood TCRbeta repertoires from subjects exposed to, actively infected with, or recovered from COVID-19. The repertoires were released in a freely available public database meant as a resource for research on the immune response to SARS-CoV-2. The samples were drawn from two sources: the first 160 participants of the ongoing ImmuneRACE study, and 1,000 to 1,500 subjects contributed by 6 global collaborators. Nearly every sample came with metadata listing a de-identified subject ID, COVID-19 status, age in years and sex. Where HLA class I and class II types were available, the types were taken from metadata supplied by the sample provider, not from assay-based typing.

The immunoSEQ Assay, a bias-controlled multiplex PCR, was used to amplify TCRbeta CDR3 regions from genomic DNA. The published analysis was carried out like this. Within the assay, amplification of reference gene primers was used to estimate how many nucleated cells each sample contained. To quantify the absolute abundance of each unique TCRbeta CDR3 rearrangement, sequence reads were collapsed and filtered. For each sample, productive Simpson clonality was calculated as the square root of Simpson's diversity index over productive rearrangements. TCRdb took this table from immuneACCESS and kept in-frame rearrangements with V and J called. Such tables lack part of the clones; where checked against another copy, unresolved V genes explain under half of the gap, and the rest is unexplained. That table furnishes V, J and clone size, whereas the DNA furnished D and trimming. This sample holds 300,000 to 400,000 clones; 87% were observed only once. Roughly 8.9% of the sample comes from the top ten.

One collaborating source in Seattle enrolled patients during active infection and followed them longitudinally through the course of disease. Collaborating institutions collected whole blood in K2EDTA tubes following their own protocols. Collaborator samples were shipped for TCRbeta analysis as frozen whole blood, isolated PBMCs, or DNA extracted from either sample type. Based on the germline V gene (reference sequence), the CDR1 and CDR2 sequences are MNHNY and SVGAGI. The cysteine opens and the phenylalanine closes a CDR3 of 14 amino acids. The only DNA kept is the CDR3, 42 bases in frame from the first base. V drops 7 bases and J drops 2 bases, leaving 11 bases in between. About this clone itself: It lacks a known antigen. Per-base quality was not reported, and no clone a single base away is much larger than it.

Study-wide conclusions, independent of this receptor: How much clinical and demographic metadata was included differed by source and by participant, and the metadata was provided uncurated.

The sequence was obtained from a young man with COVID-19, enrolled during active disease. The chain joins TRBV6-6 to TRBJ1-4; the D gene remains uncertain. Sample: peripheral blood. The nucleotide sequence is given as TGTGCCAGCACCCGTGACAATACTAATGAAAAACTGTTTTTT. Translated, it reads CASTRDNTNEKLFF.